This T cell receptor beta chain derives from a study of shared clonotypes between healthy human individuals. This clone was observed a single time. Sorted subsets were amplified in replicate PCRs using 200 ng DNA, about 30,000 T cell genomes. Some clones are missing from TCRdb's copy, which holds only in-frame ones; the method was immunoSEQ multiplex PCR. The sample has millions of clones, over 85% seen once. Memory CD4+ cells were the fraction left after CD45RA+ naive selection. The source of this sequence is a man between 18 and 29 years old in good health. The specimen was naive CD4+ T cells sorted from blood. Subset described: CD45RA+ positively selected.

The CDR3 DNA follows: TGTGCCACCCCTGGACAGATCGCCTACGAGCAGTACTTC. Encoded protein: CATPGQIAYEQYF. This chain joins TRBV27 and TRBJ2-7; tentatively, D is TRBD1 (6 bases). The CDR3 runs to 13 residues. The germline V gene has CDR1 MNHEY and CDR2 SMNVEV (reference sequence). V gave up 10 bases and J gave up 2 bases, with 15 bases separating them.